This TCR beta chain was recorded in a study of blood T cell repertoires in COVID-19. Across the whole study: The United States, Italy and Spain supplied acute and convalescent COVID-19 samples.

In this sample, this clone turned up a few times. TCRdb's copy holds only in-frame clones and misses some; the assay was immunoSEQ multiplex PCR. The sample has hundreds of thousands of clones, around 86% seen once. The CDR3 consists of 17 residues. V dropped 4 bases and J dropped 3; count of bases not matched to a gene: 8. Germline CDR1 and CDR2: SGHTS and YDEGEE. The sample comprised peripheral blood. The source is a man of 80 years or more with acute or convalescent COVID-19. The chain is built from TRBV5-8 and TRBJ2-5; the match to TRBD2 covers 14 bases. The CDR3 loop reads CASSEGTSGSGKETQYF. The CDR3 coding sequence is TGTGCCAGCAGCGAAGGGACTAGCGGGAGTGGAAAAGAGACCCAGTACTTC.